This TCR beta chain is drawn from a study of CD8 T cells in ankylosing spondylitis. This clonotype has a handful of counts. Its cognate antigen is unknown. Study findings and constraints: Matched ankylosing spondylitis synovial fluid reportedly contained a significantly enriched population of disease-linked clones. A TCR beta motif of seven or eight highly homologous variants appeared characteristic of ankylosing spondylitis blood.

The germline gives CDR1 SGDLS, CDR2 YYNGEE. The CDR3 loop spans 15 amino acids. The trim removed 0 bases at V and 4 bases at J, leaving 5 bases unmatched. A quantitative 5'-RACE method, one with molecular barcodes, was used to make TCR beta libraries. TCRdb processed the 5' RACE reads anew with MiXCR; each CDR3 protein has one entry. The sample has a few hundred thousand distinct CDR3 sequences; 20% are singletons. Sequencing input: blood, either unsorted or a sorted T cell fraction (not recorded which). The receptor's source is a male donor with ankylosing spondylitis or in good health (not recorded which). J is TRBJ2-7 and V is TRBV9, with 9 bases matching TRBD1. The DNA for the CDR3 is TGTGCCAGCAGCGTAGGGAGACAGGGGGGTTACGAGCAGTACTTC. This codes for CASSVGRQGGYEQYF. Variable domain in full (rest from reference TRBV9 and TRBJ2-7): DSGVTQTPKHLITATGQRVTLRCSPRSGDLSVYWYQQSLDQGLQFLIQYYNGEERAKGNILERFSAQQFPDLHSELNLSSLELGDSALYFCASSVGRQGGYEQYFGPGTRLTVT.